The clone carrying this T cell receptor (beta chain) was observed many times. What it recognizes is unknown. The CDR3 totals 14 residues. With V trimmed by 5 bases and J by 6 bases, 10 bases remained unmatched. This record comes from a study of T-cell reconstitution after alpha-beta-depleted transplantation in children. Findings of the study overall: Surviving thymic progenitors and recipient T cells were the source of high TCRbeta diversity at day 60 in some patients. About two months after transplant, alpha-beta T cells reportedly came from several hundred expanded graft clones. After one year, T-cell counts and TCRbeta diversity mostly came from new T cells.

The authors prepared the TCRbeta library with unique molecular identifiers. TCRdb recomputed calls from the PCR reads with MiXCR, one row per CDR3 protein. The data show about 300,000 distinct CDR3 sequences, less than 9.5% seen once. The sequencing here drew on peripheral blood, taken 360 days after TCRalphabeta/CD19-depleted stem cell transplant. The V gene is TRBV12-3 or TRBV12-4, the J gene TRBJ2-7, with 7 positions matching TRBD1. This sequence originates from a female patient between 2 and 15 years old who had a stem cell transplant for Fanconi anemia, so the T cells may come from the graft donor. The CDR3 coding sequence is TGTGCCAGCAGTACACAGGGGACGGGGATCGAGCAGTACTTC. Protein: CASSTQGTGIEQYF.